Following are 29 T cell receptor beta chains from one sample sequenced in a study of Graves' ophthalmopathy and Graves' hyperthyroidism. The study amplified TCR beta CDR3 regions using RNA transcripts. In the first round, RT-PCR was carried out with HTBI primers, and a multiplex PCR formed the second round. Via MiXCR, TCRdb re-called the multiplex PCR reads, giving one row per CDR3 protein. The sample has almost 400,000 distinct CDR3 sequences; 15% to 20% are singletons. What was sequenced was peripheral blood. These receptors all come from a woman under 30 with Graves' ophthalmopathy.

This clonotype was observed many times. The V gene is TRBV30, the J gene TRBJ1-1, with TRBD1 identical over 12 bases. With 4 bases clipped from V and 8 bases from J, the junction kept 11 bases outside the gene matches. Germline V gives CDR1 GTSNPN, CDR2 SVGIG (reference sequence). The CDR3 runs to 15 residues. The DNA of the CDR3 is TGTGCCTGGAAGGGTGGGACAGGGGGCCTCCTCGAAGCTTTCTTT. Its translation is CAWKGGTGGLLEAFF.

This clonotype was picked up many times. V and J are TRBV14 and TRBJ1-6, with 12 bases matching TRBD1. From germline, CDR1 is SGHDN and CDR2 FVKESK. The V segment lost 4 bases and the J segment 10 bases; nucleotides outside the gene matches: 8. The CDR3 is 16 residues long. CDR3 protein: CASSLPGQGAGSPLHF. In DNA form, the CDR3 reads TGTGCCAGCAGCCTACCGGGACAGGGGGCCGGATCACCCCTCCACTTT.

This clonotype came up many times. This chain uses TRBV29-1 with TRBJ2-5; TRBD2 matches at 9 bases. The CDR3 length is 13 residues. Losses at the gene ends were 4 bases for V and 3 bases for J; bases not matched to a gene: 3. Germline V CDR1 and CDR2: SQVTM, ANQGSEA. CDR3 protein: CSVGSGGKETQYF. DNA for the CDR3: TGCAGCGTTGGTAGCGGGGGAAAAGAGACCCAGTACTTC.

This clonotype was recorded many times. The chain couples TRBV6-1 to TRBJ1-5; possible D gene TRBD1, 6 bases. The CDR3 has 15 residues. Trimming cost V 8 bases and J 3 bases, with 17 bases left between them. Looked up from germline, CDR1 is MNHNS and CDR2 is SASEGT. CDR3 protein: CASLLGGDNNQPQHF. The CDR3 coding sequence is TGTGCCAGCCTGCTAGGGGGGGATAACAATCAGCCCCAGCATTTT.

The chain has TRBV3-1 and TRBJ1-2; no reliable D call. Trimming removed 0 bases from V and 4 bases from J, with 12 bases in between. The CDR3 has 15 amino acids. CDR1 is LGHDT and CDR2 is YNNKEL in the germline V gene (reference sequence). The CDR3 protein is CASSQDQRYVYGYTF. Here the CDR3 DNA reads TGTGCCAGCAGCCAAGATCAGCGGTATGTCTATGGCTACACCTTC.

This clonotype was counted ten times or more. The CDR3 region has the DNA TGTGCCAGCAGCTTAGGAGGACCCGCGAGGACCGGGGAGCTGTTTTTT. It codes for CASSLGGPARTGELFF. The chain employs TRBV11-2 and TRBJ2-2; D remains unclear. The CDR3 consists of 16 residues. With 1 base removed from V and 5 bases from J, the gap between germline ends came to 14 bases. CDR1 is SGHAT and CDR2 is FQNNGV in the germline V gene. The entire variable domain, with the rest obtained from reference TRBV11-2 and TRBJ2-2, is as follows: EAGVAQSPRYKIIEKRQSVAFWCNPISGHATLYWYQQILGQGPKLLIQFQNNGVVDDSQLPKDRFSAERLKGVDSTLKIQPAKLEDSAVYLCASSLGGPARTGELFFGEGSRLTVL.

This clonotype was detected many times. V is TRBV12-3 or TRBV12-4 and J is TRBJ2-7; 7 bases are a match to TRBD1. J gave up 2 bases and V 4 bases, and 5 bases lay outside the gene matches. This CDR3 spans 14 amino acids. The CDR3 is CASSSQGITYEQYF. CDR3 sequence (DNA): TGTGCCAGCAGTTCACAGGGGATTACCTACGAGCAGTACTTC.

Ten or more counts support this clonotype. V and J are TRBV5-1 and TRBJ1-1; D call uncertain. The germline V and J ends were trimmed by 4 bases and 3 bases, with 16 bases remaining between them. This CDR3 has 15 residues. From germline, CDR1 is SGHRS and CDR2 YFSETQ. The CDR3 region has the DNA TGCGCCAGCAGCCCCTTCGGGCCCAAGGACACTGAAGCTTTCTTT. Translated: CASSPFGPKDTEAFF.

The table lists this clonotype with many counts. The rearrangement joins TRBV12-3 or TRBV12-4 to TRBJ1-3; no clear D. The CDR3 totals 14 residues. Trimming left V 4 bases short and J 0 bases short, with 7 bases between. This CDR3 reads CASSSLFSGNTIYF. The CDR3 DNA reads TGTGCCAGCAGTTCGCTCTTCTCTGGAAACACCATATATTTT.

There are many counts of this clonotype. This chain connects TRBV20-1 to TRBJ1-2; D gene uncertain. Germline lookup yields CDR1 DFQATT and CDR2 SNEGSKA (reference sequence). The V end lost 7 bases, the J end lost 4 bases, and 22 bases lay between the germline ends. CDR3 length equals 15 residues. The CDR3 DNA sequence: TGCAGTGTAGCCCATCCCGGAGGGAAGGCCTATGGCTACACCTTC. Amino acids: CSVAHPGGKAYGYTF.

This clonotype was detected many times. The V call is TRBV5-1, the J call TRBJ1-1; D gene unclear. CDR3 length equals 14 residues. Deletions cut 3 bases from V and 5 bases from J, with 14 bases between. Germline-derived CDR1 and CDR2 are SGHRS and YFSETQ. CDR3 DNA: TGCGCCAGCAGCTACGAGTTTGGGGTTACTGAAGCTTTCTTT. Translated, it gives CASSYEFGVTEAFF.

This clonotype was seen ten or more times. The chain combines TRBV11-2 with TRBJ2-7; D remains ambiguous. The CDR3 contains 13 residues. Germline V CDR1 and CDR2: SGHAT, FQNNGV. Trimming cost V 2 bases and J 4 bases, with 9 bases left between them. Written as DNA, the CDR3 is TGTGCCAGCAGCTTACCCGGTCCATACGAGCAGTACTTC. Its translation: CASSLPGPYEQYF.

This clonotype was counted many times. CDR3 sequence reads: CASSSGATRSGLAESTDTQYF. CDR3 DNA: TGTGCCAGCAGTTCCGGAGCCACTAGGTCCGGACTAGCGGAATCCACAGATACGCAGTATTTT. The chain joins TRBV6-6 to TRBJ2-3; 10 nucleotides line up with TRBD2. Germline assignment: CDR1 MNHNY and CDR2 SVGAGI (reference sequence). This CDR3 is 21 amino acids long. Trimming removed 4 bases from V and 2 bases from J; junction bases left unmatched: 21.

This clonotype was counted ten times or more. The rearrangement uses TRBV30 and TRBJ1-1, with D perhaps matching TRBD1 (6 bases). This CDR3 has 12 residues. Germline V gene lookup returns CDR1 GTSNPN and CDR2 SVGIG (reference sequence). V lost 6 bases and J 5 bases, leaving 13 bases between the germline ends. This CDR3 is CACNRVRTEAFF. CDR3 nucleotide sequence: TGTGCCTGCAACAGGGTTCGGACTGAAGCTTTCTTT. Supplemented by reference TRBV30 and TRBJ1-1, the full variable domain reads SQTIHQWPATLVQPVGSPLSLECTVEGTSNPNLYWYRQAAGRGLQLLFYSVGIGQISSEVPQNLSASRPQDRQFILSSKKLLLSDSGFYLCACNRVRTEAFFGQGTRLTVV.

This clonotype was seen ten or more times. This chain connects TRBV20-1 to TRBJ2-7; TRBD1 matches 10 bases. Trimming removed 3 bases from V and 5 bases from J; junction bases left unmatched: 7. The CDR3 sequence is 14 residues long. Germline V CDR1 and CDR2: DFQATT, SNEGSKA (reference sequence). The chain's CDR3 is CSARGTGVAHEQYF. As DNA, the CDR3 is TGCAGTGCTAGGGGGACAGGGGTTGCTCACGAGCAGTACTTC.

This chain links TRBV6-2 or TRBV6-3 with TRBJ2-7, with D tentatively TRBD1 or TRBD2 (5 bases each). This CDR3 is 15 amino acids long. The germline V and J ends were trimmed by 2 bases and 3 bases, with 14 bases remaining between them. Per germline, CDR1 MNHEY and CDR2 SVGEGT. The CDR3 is CASSYRLGRYYEQYF. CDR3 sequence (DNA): TGTGCCAGCAGTTACCGGTTGGGACGGTACTACGAGCAGTACTTC.

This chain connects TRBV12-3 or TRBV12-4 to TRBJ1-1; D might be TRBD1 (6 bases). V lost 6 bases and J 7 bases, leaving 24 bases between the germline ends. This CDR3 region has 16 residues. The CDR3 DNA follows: TGTGCCAGCAGCCCGACAGGTCTCCCTGCCGGGGGTGAAGCTTTCTTT. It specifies CASSPTGLPAGGEAFF.

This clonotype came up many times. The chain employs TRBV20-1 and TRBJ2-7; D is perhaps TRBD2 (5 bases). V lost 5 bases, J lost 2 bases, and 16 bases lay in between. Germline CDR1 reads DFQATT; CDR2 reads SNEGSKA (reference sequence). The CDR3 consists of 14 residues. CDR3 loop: CSALPGVRTYEQYF. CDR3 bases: TGCAGTGCTCTCCCCGGGGTAAGGACCTACGAGCAGTACTTC.

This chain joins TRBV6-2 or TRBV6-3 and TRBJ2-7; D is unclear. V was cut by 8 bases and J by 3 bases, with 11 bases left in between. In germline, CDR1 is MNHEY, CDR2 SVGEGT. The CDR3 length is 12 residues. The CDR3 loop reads CASGLAGYEQYF. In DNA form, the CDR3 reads TGTGCCAGCGGCTTGGCAGGCTACGAGCAGTACTTC.

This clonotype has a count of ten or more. CDR3 sequence reads: CASSPSDKALYEQYF. DNA of the CDR3: TGTGCCAGCTCGCCCTCCGACAAAGCCCTCTACGAGCAGTACTTC. The chain is built from TRBV18 and TRBJ2-7; D remains ambiguous. The CDR3 extends over 15 amino acids. V dropped 6 bases and J dropped 3 bases, with 18 bases sitting between them. CDR1 is KGHSH and CDR2 is LQKENI in the germline V gene.

DNA of the CDR3: TGTGCCAGCAGTAAATCCGCGGCCTCCTACGAGCAGTACTTC. Translating gives CASSKSAASYEQYF. The chain joins TRBV6-1 to TRBJ2-7; D remains unclear. The CDR3 is 14 amino acids. V lost 5 bases and J lost 0, with 11 bases in between. In germline, CDR1 is MNHNS, CDR2 SASEGT.

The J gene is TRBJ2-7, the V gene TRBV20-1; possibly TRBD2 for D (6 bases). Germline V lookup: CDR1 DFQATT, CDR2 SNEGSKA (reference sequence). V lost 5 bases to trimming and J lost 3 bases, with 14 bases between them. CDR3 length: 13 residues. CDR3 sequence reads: CSAFDTGDYEQYF. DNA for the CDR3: TGCAGTGCTTTTGACACGGGAGACTACGAGCAGTACTTC.

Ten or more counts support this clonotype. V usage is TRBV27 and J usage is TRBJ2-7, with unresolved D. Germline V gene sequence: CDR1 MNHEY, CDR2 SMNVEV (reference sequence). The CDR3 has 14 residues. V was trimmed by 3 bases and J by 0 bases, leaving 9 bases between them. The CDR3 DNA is TGTGCCAGCAGTTTGGGCAGTAACTCCTACGAGCAGTACTTC. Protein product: CASSLGSNSYEQYF.

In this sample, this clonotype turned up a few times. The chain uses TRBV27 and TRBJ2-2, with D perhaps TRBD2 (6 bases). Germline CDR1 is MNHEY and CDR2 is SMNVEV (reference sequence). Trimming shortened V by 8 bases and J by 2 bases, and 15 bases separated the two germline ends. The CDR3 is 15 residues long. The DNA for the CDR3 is TGTGCCAGCGGGACCGGGACTTTCAACACCGGGGAGCTGTTTTTT. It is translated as CASGTGTFNTGELFF.

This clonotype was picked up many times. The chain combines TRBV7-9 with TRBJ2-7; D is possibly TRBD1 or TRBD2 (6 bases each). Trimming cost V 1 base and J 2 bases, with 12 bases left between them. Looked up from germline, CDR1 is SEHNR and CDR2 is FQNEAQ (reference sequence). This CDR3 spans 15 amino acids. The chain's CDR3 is CASSLGGAGAYEQYF. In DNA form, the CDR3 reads TGTGCCAGCAGCTTAGGGGGGGCAGGGGCCTACGAGCAGTACTTC. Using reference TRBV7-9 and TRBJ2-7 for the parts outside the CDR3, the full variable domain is DTGVSQNPRHKITKRGQNVTFRCDPISEHNRLYWYRQTLGQGPEFLTYFQNEAQLEKSRLLSDRFSAERPKGSFSTLEIQRTEQGDSAMYLCASSLGGAGAYEQYFGPGTRLTVT.

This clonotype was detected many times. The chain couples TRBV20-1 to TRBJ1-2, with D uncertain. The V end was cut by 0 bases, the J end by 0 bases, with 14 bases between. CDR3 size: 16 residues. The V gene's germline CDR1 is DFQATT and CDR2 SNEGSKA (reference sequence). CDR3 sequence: CSARDLRGVANYGYTF. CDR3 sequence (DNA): TGCAGTGCTAGAGATTTACGCGGGGTCGCTAACTATGGCTACACCTTC.

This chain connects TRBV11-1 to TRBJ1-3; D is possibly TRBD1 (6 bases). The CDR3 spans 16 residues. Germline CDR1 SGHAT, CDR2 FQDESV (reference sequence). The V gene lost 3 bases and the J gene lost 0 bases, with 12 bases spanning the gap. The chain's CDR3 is CASSFPQGPSGNTIYF. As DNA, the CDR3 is TGTGCCAGCAGCTTCCCGCAGGGGCCCTCTGGAAACACCATATATTTT.

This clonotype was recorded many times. The CDR3 DNA sequence: TGCAGTGCTAGGTTCGGGACAGGGGGATTGAACACTGAAGCTTTCTTT. Translating gives CSARFGTGGLNTEAFF. V usage is TRBV20-1 and J usage is TRBJ1-1; 11 bases align to TRBD1. V shed 3 bases, J shed 0 bases, and the junction held 6 bases outside the gene matches. CDR3 length: 16 amino acids. Looked up from germline, CDR1 is DFQATT and CDR2 is SNEGSKA (reference sequence).

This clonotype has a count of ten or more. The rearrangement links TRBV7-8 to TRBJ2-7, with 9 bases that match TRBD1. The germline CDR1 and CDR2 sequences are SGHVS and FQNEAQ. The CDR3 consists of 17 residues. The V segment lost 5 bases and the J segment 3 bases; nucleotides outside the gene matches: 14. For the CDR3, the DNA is TGTGCCAGCAGCCTCGGCAGACCGGGACAGGGATACTACGAGCAGTACTTC. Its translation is CASSLGRPGQGYYEQYF.